The 20 T cell receptor beta chains in this list originate from one sample, sequenced in a study of metastatic and nonmetastatic thyroid tumors. MiXCR reprocessed the PCR reads for TCRdb. The top ten hold 24% of the sample, which has about 38,000 clones, approximately 51% seen once. No patient received treatment before thyroid surgery. Material for sequencing was tumor tissue. The receptor source for this set is a male donor with papillary thyroid cancer or a benign thyroid nodule (not recorded which). Some clones in this sample may be carry-over from other donors' samples.

The table lists this clone with a few counts. The chain links TRBV27 to TRBJ2-2; 12 bases map to TRBD2. J was trimmed by 5 bases and V by 9 bases; bases with no gene match: 16. The germline gives CDR1 MNHEY, CDR2 SMNVEV (reference sequence). The CDR3 has 18 amino acids. CDR3 sequence (DNA): TGTGCCAGTTCCCATAAAAAACTAGCGGGAGGAAGAACCGGGGAGCTGTTTTTT. Protein: CASSHKKLAGGRTGELFF.

The chain has TRBV5-1 and TRBJ2-2; D gene unclear. The V gene lost 0 bases and the J gene lost 4 bases, with 10 bases spanning the gap. The CDR3 sequence is 15 residues long. CDR1 is SGHRS, CDR2 YFSETQ, per germline. The CDR3 loop reads CASSLVLVGTGELFF. CDR3 sequence (DNA): TGCGCCAGCAGCTTGGTTTTAGTGGGCACCGGGGAGCTGTTTTTT.

This chain uses TRBV11-3 with TRBJ2-7; D is unclear. The V and J ends lost 0 bases and 0 bases respectively, with 9 bases between them. The CDR3 loop spans 15 amino acids. CDR1 is SGHNT, CDR2 YENEEA, per germline. CDR3 sequence (DNA): TGTGCCAGCAGCTTAGAGGGGTTTGCCTCCTACGAGCAGTACTTC. It yields the protein CASSLEGFASYEQYF. Full variable domain (missing parts from reference TRBV11-3 and TRBJ2-7): EAGVVQSPRYKIIEKKQPVAFWCNPISGHNTLYWYLQNLGQGPELLIRYENEEAVDDSQLPKDRFSAERLKGVDSTLKIQPAELGDSAVYLCASSLEGFASYEQYFGPGTRLTVT.

This clone was seen more than once but under ten times. At the DNA level, this CDR3 is encoded by other sequences in the same sample as well. This chain uses TRBV11-2 with TRBJ1-2; TRBD1 is a possible D gene (5 bases). Looked up from germline, CDR1 is SGHAT and CDR2 is FQNNGV. There are 15 residues in the CDR3. Trimming stripped 5 bases from V and 4 bases from J, with 17 bases between. CDR3 sequence: CASSQGIGFGYGYTF. The CDR3, as DNA: TGTGCCAGCAGCCAGGGTATTGGGTTCGGCTATGGCTACACCTTC. The whole variable domain, filled in from reference TRBV11-2 and TRBJ1-2, reads EAGVAQSPRYKIIEKRQSVAFWCNPISGHATLYWYQQILGQGPKLLIQFQNNGVVDDSQLPKDRFSAERLKGVDSTLKIQPAKLEDSAVYLCASSQGIGFGYGYTFGSGTRLTVV.

This rearrangement joins TRBV20-1 to TRBJ1-2; 8 nucleotides line up with TRBD1. Germline trimming cut 6 bases from V and 2 bases from J; bases unmatched to any gene: 5. This CDR3 comprises 13 residues. The V gene's germline CDR1 is DFQATT and CDR2 SNEGSKA (reference sequence). CDR3 region: CSADRGPNYGYTF. CDR3 in DNA: TGCAGTGCCGACAGGGGACCAAACTATGGCTACACCTTC.

The chain is built from TRBV3-1 and TRBJ2-5; 7 bases agree with TRBD1. Per the germline V gene, CDR1 is LGHDT and CDR2 is YNNKEL (reference sequence). The ends lost 2 bases at V and 5 bases at J; junction bases unmatched: 2. CDR3 length equals 13 residues. CDR3 sequence reads: CASSQLGGETQYF. The DNA of the CDR3 is TGTGCCAGCAGCCAATTAGGGGGCGAGACCCAGTACTTC.

The chain carries TRBV11-3 and TRBJ2-7, with 9 bases lining up with TRBD1. Germline CDR1 and CDR2: SGHNT and YENEEA. The CDR3 is 15 amino acids. Trimming cost V 1 base and J 4 bases; bases outside gene matches: 5. CDR3 DNA sequence: TGTGCCAGCAGCTTAGCCGGGACAGGGATATACGAGCAGTACTTC. Protein sequence: CASSLAGTGIYEQYF. The whole variable domain, filled in from reference TRBV11-3 and TRBJ2-7, reads EAGVVQSPRYKIIEKKQPVAFWCNPISGHNTLYWYLQNLGQGPELLIRYENEEAVDDSQLPKDRFSAERLKGVDSTLKIQPAELGDSAVYLCASSLAGTGIYEQYFGPGTRLTVT.

The chain carries TRBV7-9 and TRBJ1-4; perhaps TRBD1 as D (5 bases). Between the trimmed V and J ends, which lost 0 bases and 8 bases, there was a span of 10 bases. CDR1 SEHNR and CDR2 FQNEAQ come from the germline V gene (reference sequence). The CDR3 runs to 14 residues. This CDR3 is CASSLAVGLEKLFF. DNA of the CDR3: TGTGCCAGCAGCTTAGCGGTGGGACTCGAAAAACTGTTTTTT.

This clone has a handful of counts. The chain employs TRBV24-1 and TRBJ1-5; the match to TRBD1 covers 7 bases. V lost 3 bases to trimming and J lost 10 bases; unmatched junction nucleotides: 5. The CDR3 runs 13 residues. CDR1 and CDR2 from the germline V gene are KGHDR and SFDVKD. The CDR3 DNA sequence: TGTGCCACCAGTGATCAGAACAGGGGCCCCCAGCATTTT. It is translated as CATSDQNRGPQHF.

This clone counts as medium-sized (0.01 to 0.1%). This sample includes further DNA sequences coding for the same CDR3. The chain uses TRBV5-1 and TRBJ2-3; a possible D gene is TRBD2 (6 bases). Germline V gives CDR1 SGHRS, CDR2 YFSETQ. CDR3 length: 15 residues. The ends were cut back, 4 bases at V and 1 base at J, with 13 bases in the middle. DNA of the CDR3: TGCGCCAGCAGCCACCTTGGGACTCGCACAGATACGCAGTATTTT. Encoded protein: CASSHLGTRTDTQYF.

The chain links TRBV6-1 to TRBJ1-6; 12 bases are a match to TRBD1. Trimming took 6 bases from V and 10 from J; bases not matched to a gene: 1. This CDR3 is built from 13 residues. Germline V gene sequence: CDR1 MNHNS, CDR2 SASEGT. The CDR3 protein is CASRGTGGSPLHF. CDR3 nucleotides: TGTGCCAGCAGAGGGACAGGGGGCTCACCCCTCCACTTT.

In its sample, this clone was seen a few times. The rearrangement joins TRBV6-1 to TRBJ1-1, with D perhaps matching TRBD1 (6 bases). Trimming removed 7 bases from V and 0 bases from J, with 18 bases in between. Germline CDR1 MNHNS, CDR2 SASEGT. The CDR3 covers 16 residues. CDR3 sequence (DNA): TGTGCCAGCACCGTAGACTACAGGGCATTGAACACTGAAGCTTTCTTT. Encoded protein: CASTVDYRALNTEAFF.

This clone was seen more than once but under ten times. The chain combines TRBV6-2 or TRBV6-3 with TRBJ2-2, with a tentative D call TRBD1 (5 bases). Germline lookup yields CDR1 MNHEY and CDR2 SVGEGT. V dropped 2 bases and J dropped 1 base, with 11 bases sitting between them. The CDR3 length is 16 residues. CDR3 protein: CASSYLQGLNTGELFF. As DNA, the CDR3 is TGTGCCAGCAGTTACCTTCAGGGCCTGAACACCGGGGAGCTGTTTTTT.

This clone was detected only a few times. The rearrangement uses TRBV6-1 and TRBJ1-2; 9 bases are shared with TRBD1. Germline lookup yields CDR1 MNHNS and CDR2 SASEGT. V was pared by 8 bases and J by 5 bases, with 0 bases of the junction left unmatched. This CDR3 comprises 11 residues. The CDR3 nucleotides read TGTGCCAGCGGGACAGGGTATGGCTACACCTTC. Translated, it gives CASGTGYGYTF.

This clone came up many times. V gene TRBV24-1 combines with J gene TRBJ2-7; D gene unclear. CDR3 length: 12 residues. Germline CDR1 reads KGHDR; CDR2 reads SFDVKD. V lost 4 bases to trimming and J lost 0 bases, with 3 bases between them. CDR3 in amino acids: CATSDSSYEQYF. The CDR3 bases are TGTGCCACCAGTGACAGCTCCTACGAGCAGTACTTC.

The genes are TRBV5-8 and TRBJ1-6, with D unresolved. CDR1 SGHTS and CDR2 YDEGEE come from the germline V gene. This CDR3 region has 14 residues. Trimming removed 0 bases at V and 10 bases at J, with 11 bases between. CDR3 coding DNA: TGTGCCAGCAGCTTGGTACCGGGCGGATCACCCCTCCACTTT. Translated, it gives CASSLVPGGSPLHF.

This clone was seen a handful of times. J is TRBJ1-3 and V is TRBV19; possible D gene TRBD1, 5 bases. The germline V gene has CDR1 LNHDA and CDR2 SQIVND (reference sequence). V was pared by 4 bases and J by 0 bases, with 7 bases between. The CDR3 is made up of 14 amino acids. For the CDR3, the DNA is TGTGCCAGTAGTAAAACAGGCTCTGGAAACACCATATATTTT. Translation: CASSKTGSGNTIYF.

V and J are TRBV3-1 and TRBJ1-1; D call uncertain. The CDR3 is 15 amino acids. V lost 4 bases and J lost 1, with 13 bases in between. Germline CDR1 and CDR2: LGHDT and YNNKEL (reference sequence). In DNA, the CDR3 is TGTGCCAGCAGCCGAGAGACGGGTTCGAACACTGAAGCTTTCTTT. Encoded protein: CASSRETGSNTEAFF.

The chain joins TRBV7-2 to TRBJ2-7; D gene uncertain. V gave up 1 base and J gave up 6 bases, with 10 bases separating them. The CDR3 consists of 13 residues. Looked up from germline, CDR1 is SGHTA and CDR2 is FQGNSA. The CDR3 here is CASSLDSAGEQYF. In DNA, the CDR3 is TGTGCCAGCAGCTTAGATTCTGCTGGCGAGCAGTACTTC.

The chain links TRBV5-1 to TRBJ2-3; no clear D gene. The CDR3 contains 15 residues. Germline V lookup: CDR1 SGHRS, CDR2 YFSETQ. V was pared by 1 base and J by 7 bases, with 16 bases between. The chain's CDR3 is CASSLWGGEGHTQYF. The CDR3 bases are TGCGCCAGCAGCTTGTGGGGTGGGGAAGGACATACGCAGTATTTT.